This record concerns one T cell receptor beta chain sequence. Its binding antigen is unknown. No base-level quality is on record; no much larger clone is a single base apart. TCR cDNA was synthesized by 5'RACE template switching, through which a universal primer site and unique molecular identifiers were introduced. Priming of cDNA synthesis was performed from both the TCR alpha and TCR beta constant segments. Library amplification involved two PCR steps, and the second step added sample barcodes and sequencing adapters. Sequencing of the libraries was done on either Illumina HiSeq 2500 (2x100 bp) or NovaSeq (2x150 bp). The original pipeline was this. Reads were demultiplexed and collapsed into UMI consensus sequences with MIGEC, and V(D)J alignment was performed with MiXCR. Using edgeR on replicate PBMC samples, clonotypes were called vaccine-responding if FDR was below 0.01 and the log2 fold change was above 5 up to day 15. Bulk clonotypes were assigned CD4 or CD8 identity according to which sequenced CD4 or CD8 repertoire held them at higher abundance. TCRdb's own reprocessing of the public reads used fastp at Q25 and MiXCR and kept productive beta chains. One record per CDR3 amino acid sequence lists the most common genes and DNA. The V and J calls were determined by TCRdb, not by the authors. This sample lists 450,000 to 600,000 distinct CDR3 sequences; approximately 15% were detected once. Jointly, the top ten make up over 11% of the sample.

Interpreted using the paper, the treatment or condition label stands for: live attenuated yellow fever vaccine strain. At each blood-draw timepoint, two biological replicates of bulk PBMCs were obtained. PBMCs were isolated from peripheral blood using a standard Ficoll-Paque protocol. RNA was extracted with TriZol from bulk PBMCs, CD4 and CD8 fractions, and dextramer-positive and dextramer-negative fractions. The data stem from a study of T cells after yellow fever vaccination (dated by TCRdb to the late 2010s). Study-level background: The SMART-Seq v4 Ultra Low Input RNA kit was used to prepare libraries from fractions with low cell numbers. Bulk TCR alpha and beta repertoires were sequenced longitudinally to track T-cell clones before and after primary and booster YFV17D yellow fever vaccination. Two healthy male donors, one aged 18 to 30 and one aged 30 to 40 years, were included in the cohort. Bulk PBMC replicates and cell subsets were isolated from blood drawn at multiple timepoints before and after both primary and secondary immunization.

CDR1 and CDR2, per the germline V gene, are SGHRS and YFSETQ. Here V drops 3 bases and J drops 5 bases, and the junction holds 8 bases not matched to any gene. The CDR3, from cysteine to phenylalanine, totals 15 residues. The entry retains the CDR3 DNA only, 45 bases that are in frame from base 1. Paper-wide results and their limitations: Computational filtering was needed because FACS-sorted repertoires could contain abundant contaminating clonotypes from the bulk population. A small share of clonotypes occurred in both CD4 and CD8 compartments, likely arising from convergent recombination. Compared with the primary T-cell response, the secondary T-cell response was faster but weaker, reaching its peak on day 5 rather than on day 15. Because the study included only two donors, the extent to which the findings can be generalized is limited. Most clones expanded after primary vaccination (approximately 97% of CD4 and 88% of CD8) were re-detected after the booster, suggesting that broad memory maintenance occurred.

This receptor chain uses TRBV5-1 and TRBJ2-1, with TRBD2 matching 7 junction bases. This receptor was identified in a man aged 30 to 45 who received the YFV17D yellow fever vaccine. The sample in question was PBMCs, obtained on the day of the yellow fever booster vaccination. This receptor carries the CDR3 CASSSGLDEDNEQFF. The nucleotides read TGCGCCAGCAGCTCAGGACTAGACGAGGACAATGAGCAGTTCTTC.